This T cell receptor beta chain comes out of a study of long-term antiretroviral therapy in people with HIV. Regarding the study as a whole: Compared with controls, HIV repertoires showed narrower CDR3 length ranges. Dominance of pre-ART expanded clones persisted, fluctuating and often declining after ART.

The immunoSEQ assay was v3.0, run at survey level. The assay was immunoSEQ multiplex PCR, and TCRdb's table has in-frame clones only and misses some. Of about 27,000 clones in the sample, roughly 80% were seen once. About this clone: No antigen is known for it.

The V gene's germline CDR1 is SGHVS and CDR2 FNYEAQ. V was pared by 5 bases and J by 6 bases, with 11 bases of the junction left unmatched. This CDR3 is built from 16 residues. The samples, holding roughly 0.9-11 million cryopreserved PBMC, were thawed before DNA extraction was carried out. The chain couples TRBV7-6 to TRBJ1-4, with 8 nucleotides matching TRBD1. This TCR came from a man in his forties with HIV. Sequencing used unsorted PBMCs, obtained 3 years after starting antiretroviral therapy. The DNA of the CDR3 is TGTGCCAGCAGCCCAAGCGGACAGGGTTGGGATGAAAAACTGTTTTTT. Translated: CASSPSGQGWDEKLFF.